This T cell receptor (beta chain) was profiled in a study of post-analysis software for immune sequencing data. Study as a whole: Relapsing-remitting, secondary progressive and progressive-relapsing courses of multiple sclerosis were included.

Tagging with unique molecular identifiers was a feature of the TCR beta cDNA libraries. The authors obtained roughly 0.5 million cDNA molecules from roughly 1 to 10 million T cells. TCRdb used MiXCR to reprocess the PCR reads, holding one entry per CDR3 protein. The sample lists roughly 410,000 distinct CDR3 sequences, approximately 38% occurring once. CDR3 length: 15 amino acids. CDR1 and CDR2 (germline): SGHDT, YYEEEE. Trimming removed 2 bases from V and 8 bases from J, with 19 bases in between. This clonotype appeared a few times. The antigen is not known. General study points: In patients, TRBV5-6, TRBV5-1 and TRBV20-1 belonged to five or six TRBV segments found more frequently than in controls. Comparison with controls showed significantly lower normalized Chao1 diversity in multiple sclerosis patients. Same-batch preparations were strongly co-clustered by F measure.

The sequence derives from a girl aged 5 to 17 with multiple sclerosis. The sequencing input was blood. The chain recombines TRBV5-6 with TRBJ1-2, with no clear D. The CDR3 region is CASSFVPSSGGGYTF. For the CDR3, the DNA is TGTGCCAGCAGCTTCGTCCCCTCGTCAGGAGGGGGCTACACCTTC.